A selection of T cell receptor beta chains follows, all from one sample in a study. TCRdb called the reads again in MiXCR, with one record for every CDR3 protein. Of about 15,000 distinct CDR3 sequences in the sample, around 35% were seen once. Input material: blood. The receptor set was obtained from a human donor. Both conserved end residues are part of each CDR3. A D gene is named only where the DNA matches it firmly. Rows give clone size only sometimes, using once, few, many, or a class for an expanded clone.

d_gene,v_gene,j_gene,abundance,len,CDR3aa,CDR3nt
-,TRBV30,TRBJ2-5,many,16,CAWSVWTSLNQETQYF,TGTGCCTGGAGTGTATGGACAAGCCTTAACCAAGAGACCCAGTACTTC
-,TRBV5-5,TRBJ2-7,-,15,CASSLSASVNYEQYF,TGTGCCAGCAGCTTGAGTGCTAGCGTTAACTACGAGCAGTACTTC
-,TRBV4-3,TRBJ1-2,few,17,CTSSQAAPDRWSYGYTF,TGCACCAGCAGCCAAGCGGCCCCAGACAGGTGGTCATATGGCTACACCTTC
-,TRBV4-3,TRBJ2-1,medium-sized,14,CASAEGVTYNEQFF,TGCGCCAGCGCCGAGGGAGTGACGTACAATGAGCAGTTCTTC
TRBD2,TRBV18,TRBJ2-7,medium-sized,16,CASSPRTSGTLYEQYF,TGTGCCAGCTCACCTCGGACTAGCGGGACACTCTACGAGCAGTACTTC
-,TRBV20-1,TRBJ1-2,many,14,CSARDQGGEYGYTF,TGCAGTGCTAGAGATCAGGGAGGGGAATATGGCTACACCTTC
-,TRBV6-2/TRBV6-3,TRBJ2-1,few,17,CASSSISGRHGGYEQFF,TGTGCCAGCAGTTCGATAAGCGGCCGCCATGGAGGGTATGAGCAGTTCTTC
-,TRBV30,TRBJ1-1,-,12,CAWSRPNTEAFF,TGTGCCTGGAGTAGACCGAACACTGAAGCTTTCTTT
TRBD2,TRBV4-3,TRBJ2-7,few,19,CASSQRVTSGSDITYEQYF,TGCGCCAGCAGCCAGAGGGTAACTAGCGGGAGTGATATCACCTACGAGCAGTACTTC
-,TRBV29-1,TRBJ2-7,many,13,CSAKSGTSYEQYF,TGCAGCGCCAAATCCGGGACATCTTACGAGCAGTACTTC
TRBD2,TRBV5-1,TRBJ2-3,many,17,CASSHQGGTKSTDTQYF,TGCGCCAGCAGCCACCAGGGAGGGACGAAAAGCACAGATACGCAGTATTTT
-,TRBV4-3,TRBJ2-4,many,13,CASSQDISVIQYF,TGCGCCAGCAGCCAAGACATCTCGGTCATTCAGTACTTC
TRBD1,TRBV4-2,TRBJ1-5,-,16,CASSRHGGQGDQPQHF,TGTGCCAGCAGCCGCCATGGAGGGCAGGGGGATCAGCCCCAGCATTTT
TRBD2,TRBV3-1,TRBJ2-1,-,15,CASSPTSAPRNEQFF,TGTGCCAGCAGCCCTACTAGCGCTCCCCGGAATGAGCAGTTCTTC
-,TRBV5-4,TRBJ2-4,-,15,CASSIGSLAKNIQYF,TGTGCCAGCTCAATTGGGTCCTTAGCCAAAAACATTCAGTACTTC
-,TRBV4-3,TRBJ2-1,medium-sized,16,CASSQDAGRFNNEQFF,TGCGCCAGCAGCCAAGATGCAGGGAGATTTAACAATGAGCAGTTCTTC
-,TRBV4-3,TRBJ1-4,medium-sized,15,CASSPDRIYNEKLFF,TGCGCCAGCAGCCCCGACAGGATCTACAATGAAAAACTGTTTTTT
-,TRBV4-3,TRBJ1-4,-,16,CASSQDSGATNEKLFF,TGCGCCAGCAGCCAAGATTCGGGAGCAACTAATGAAAAACTGTTTTTT
-,TRBV28,TRBJ2-7,-,19,CASSSISGLEGETANEQYF,TGTGCCAGCAGTTCGATAAGCGGCCTGGAGGGAGAGACGGCCAACGAGCAGTACTTC
TRBD2,TRBV18,TRBJ2-1,medium-sized,12,CASSPGGSEQFF,TGTGCCAGCTCACCGGGGGGGTCGGAGCAGTTCTTC
-,TRBV4-2,TRBJ2-7,many,14,CASSQGTSADEQYF,TGTGCCAGCAGCCAAGGGACCTCGGCGGACGAGCAGTACTTC
-,TRBV7-6,TRBJ2-2,many,16,CASSLGQAKNTGELFF,TGTGCCAGCAGCTTAGGGCAGGCCAAGAACACCGGGGAGCTGTTTTTT
-,TRBV4-2,TRBJ1-6,medium-sized,17,CASSQDHKVRGNSPLHF,TGTGCCAGCAGCCAAGATCATAAGGTCAGGGGCAATTCACCCCTCCACTTT
TRBD1,TRBV30,TRBJ1-1,medium-sized,13,CAWSVRQGARAFF,TGTGCCTGGAGTGTACGACAGGGGGCGAGAGCTTTCTTT
-,TRBV14,TRBJ2-1,many,15,CASSPEALGRNEQFF,TGTGCCAGCAGTCCAGAGGCCCTGGGGCGGAATGAGCAGTTCTTC
TRBD2,TRBV20-1,TRBJ2-7,medium-sized,14,CSASRTSGRSEQYF,TGCAGTGCTTCCCGGACTAGCGGGAGGTCCGAGCAGTACTTC